What follows is one T cell receptor (beta chain) and its context. The antigen remains unidentified. Reverse transcription of all isolated RNA meant that expressed TCRB transcripts were sequenced. The table came from immunoSEQ multiplex PCR; TCRdb's copy has only in-frame clones and leaves some out. This sample has 640,000 or so clones, with roughly 13% found just once. This record belongs to a study of beta chain features in type 1 diabetes. CDR1 is GTSNPN and CDR2 is SVGIG in the germline V gene (reference sequence). CDR3 length: 14 amino acids. Trimming left V 7 bases short and J 1 base short, with 16 bases between. General study points: Significant though moderate, a shortening of TCRB CDR3s appeared in all four CD4+ subsets of Type 1 diabetes patients. More deletions and fewer insertions at VDJ junctions were found in patients with type 1 diabetes.

Material: naive CD4+ T cells from blood. The chain joins TRBV30 to TRBJ1-1, with D hard to call. This clonotype was sampled from a man aged 18 to 29 with type 1 diabetes. CDR3 DNA: TGTGCCTTAACTTCGAGAGTTTGGAACACTGAAGCTTTCTTT. It encodes CALTSRVWNTEAFF.